One sample yielded the 6 T cell receptor beta chains listed below, sequenced in a study of cytomegalovirus exposure and HLA in healthy donors. TCRdb's copy holds only in-frame clones and misses some; the assay was immunoSEQ multiplex PCR. The table has roughly 350,000 clones, 80% to 90% seen once. Sequencing used PBMCs. These receptors all stem from a woman aged 18-29 years in good health and CMV-seronegative.

The CDR3: CASSLPRQGATYEQYF. As DNA, the CDR3 is TGTGCCAGCAGTCTGCCCCGACAGGGCGCAACCTACGAGCAGTACTTC. The rearrangement joins TRBV28 to TRBJ2-7, with 7 bases aligning to TRBD1. The CDR3 is 16 residues long. The germline gives CDR1 MDHEN, CDR2 SYDVKM. The junction had 12 bases not matched to a gene; V was cut back by 5 bases and J by 2 bases.

The V and J genes are TRBV5-6 and TRBJ2-7; D gene uncertain. Germline CDR1 reads SGHDT; CDR2 reads YYEEEE. The CDR3 extends over 12 amino acids. V lost 4 bases and J 3 bases, leaving 8 bases between the germline ends. CDR3 coding DNA: TGTGCCAGCAGCGCAACTGGCTACGAGCAGTACTTC. Amino acids: CASSATGYEQYF.

The chain has TRBV9 and TRBJ1-2, with 9 nucleotides matching TRBD1. Germline loops: CDR1 SGDLS, CDR2 YYNGEE. Losses at the gene ends were 4 bases for V and 4 bases for J; bases not matched to a gene: 11. This CDR3 has 16 amino acids. CDR3 coding DNA: TGTGCCAGCAGCTTGGGTCGGGGACAGGGTGGCTATGGCTACACCTTC. Translating gives CASSLGRGQGGYGYTF.

V and J are TRBV19 and TRBJ2-3, with 8 bases identical to TRBD1. Germline CDR1 and CDR2: LNHDA and SQIVND (reference sequence). The CDR3 contains 15 residues. The trim removed 4 bases at V and 6 bases at J, leaving 9 bases unmatched. The CDR3 region is CASSTRTGWGDTQYF. CDR3 DNA sequence: TGTGCCAGTAGTACCCGGACAGGGTGGGGGGATACGCAGTATTTT.

The rearrangement uses TRBV28 and TRBJ2-7; TRBD2 matches at 8 bases. CDR3 length equals 15 residues. Germline CDR1 and CDR2: MDHEN and SYDVKM. V shed 3 bases, J shed 5 bases, and the junction held 9 bases outside the gene matches. This CDR3 is CASSFFLRGGNEQYF. CDR3 bases: TGTGCCAGCAGTTTTTTCCTTCGGGGGGGCAACGAGCAGTACTTC.

This chain uses TRBV28 with TRBJ2-7, with D possibly matching TRBD2 (6 bases). V lost 2 bases, J lost 6 bases, and 14 bases lay in between. Germline CDR1 reads MDHEN; CDR2 reads SYDVKM. The CDR3 consists of 14 residues. Here the CDR3 DNA reads TGTGCCAGCAGTTTACTCCCCCAGGGAGGCGAGCAGTACTTC. Its protein product is CASSLLPQGGEQYF.